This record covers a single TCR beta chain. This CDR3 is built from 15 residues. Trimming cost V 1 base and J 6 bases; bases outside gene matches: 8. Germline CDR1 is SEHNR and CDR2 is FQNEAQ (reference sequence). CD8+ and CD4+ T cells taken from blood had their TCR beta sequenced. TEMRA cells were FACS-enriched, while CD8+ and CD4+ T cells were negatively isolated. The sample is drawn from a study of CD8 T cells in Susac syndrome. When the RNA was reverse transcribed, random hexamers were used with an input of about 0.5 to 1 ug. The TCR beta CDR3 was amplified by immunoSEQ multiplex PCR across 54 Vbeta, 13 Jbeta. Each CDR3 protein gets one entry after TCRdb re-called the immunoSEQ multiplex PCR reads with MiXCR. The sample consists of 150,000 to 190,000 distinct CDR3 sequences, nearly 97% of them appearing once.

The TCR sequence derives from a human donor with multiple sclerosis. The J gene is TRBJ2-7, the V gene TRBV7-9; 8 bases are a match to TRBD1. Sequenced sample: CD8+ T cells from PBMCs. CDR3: CASSLDSRGHIEQYF. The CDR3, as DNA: TGTGCCAGCAGCTTAGATAGCAGGGGGCACATCGAGCAGTACTTC.